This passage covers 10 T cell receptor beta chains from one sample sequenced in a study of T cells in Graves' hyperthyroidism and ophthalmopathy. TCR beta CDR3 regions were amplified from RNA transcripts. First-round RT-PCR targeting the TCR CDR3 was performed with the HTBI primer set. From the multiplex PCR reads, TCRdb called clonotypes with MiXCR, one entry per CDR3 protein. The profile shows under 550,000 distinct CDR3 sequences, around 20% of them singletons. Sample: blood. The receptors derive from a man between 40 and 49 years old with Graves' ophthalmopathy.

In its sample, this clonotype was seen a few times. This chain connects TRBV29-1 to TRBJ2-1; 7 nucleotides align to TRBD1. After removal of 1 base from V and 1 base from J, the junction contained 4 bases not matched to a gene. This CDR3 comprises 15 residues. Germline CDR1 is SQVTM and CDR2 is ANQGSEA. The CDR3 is CSVEGTGRSYNEQFF. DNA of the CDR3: TGCAGCGTTGAAGGGACAGGTCGTTCCTACAATGAGCAGTTCTTC.

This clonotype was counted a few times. CDR3 residues: CASSLNPGVTEAFF. DNA of the CDR3: TGTGCCAGCAGTTTGAACCCAGGGGTCACTGAAGCTTTCTTT. The chain employs TRBV28 and TRBJ1-1, with TRBD1 as a possible D gene (6 bases). The CDR3 is 14 amino acids. Germline V lookup: CDR1 MDHEN, CDR2 SYDVKM. Trimming pared 3 bases from V and 4 bases from J, leaving 12 bases between.

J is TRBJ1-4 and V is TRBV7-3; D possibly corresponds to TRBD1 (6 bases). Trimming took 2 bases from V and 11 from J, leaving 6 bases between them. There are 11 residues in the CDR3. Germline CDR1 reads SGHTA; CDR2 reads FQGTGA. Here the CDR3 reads CASSLQGKLFF. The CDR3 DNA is TGTGCCAGCAGCTTACAGGGGAAACTGTTTTTT.

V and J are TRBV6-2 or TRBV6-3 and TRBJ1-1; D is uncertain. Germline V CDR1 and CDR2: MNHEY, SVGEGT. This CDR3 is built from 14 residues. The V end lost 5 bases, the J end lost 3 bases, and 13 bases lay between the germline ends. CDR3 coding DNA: TGTGCCAGCAGTCTGGGTGGGGTCTACACTGAAGCTTTCTTT. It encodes CASSLGGVYTEAFF.

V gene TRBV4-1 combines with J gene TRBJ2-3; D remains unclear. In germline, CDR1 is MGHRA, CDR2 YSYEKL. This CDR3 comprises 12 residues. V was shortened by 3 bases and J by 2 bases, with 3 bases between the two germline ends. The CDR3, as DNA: TGCGCCAGCAGCCATTTCACAGATACGCAGTATTTT. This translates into CASSHFTDTQYF.

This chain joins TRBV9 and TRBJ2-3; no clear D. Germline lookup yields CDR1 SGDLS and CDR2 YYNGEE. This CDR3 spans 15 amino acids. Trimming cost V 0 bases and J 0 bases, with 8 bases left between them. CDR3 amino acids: CASSVEVVSTDTQYF. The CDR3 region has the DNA TGTGCCAGCAGCGTAGAAGTGGTCAGCACAGATACGCAGTATTTT.

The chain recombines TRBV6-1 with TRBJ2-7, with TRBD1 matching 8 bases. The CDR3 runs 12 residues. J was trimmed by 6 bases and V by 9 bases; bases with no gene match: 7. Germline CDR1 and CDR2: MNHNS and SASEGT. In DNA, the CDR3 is TGTGCCAGTAAAACAGGGGGTCGCGAGCAGTACTTC. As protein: CASKTGGREQYF.

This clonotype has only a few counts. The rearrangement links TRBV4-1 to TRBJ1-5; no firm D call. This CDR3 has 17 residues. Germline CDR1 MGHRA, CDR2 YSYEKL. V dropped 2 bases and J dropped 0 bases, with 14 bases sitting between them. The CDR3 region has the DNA TGCGCCAGCAGCCAACAGGACCTATTCTATAGCAATCAGCCCCAGCATTTT. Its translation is CASSQQDLFYSNQPQHF.

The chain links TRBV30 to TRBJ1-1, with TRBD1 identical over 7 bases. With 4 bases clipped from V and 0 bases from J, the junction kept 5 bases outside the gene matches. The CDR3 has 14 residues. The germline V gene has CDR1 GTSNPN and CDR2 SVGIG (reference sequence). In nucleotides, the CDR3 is TGTGCCTGGATTCGACAGGGCTTGAACACTGAAGCTTTCTTT. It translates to CAWIRQGLNTEAFF.

CDR3 amino acids: CASSETGGEKLFF. The CDR3, as DNA: TGTGCCAGCAGCGAGACAGGGGGAGAAAAACTGTTTTTT. This sequence joins TRBV6-1 and TRBJ1-4; 9 bases agree with TRBD1. V gave up 6 bases and J gave up 8 bases; unmatched junction bases: 4. Looked up from germline, CDR1 is MNHNS and CDR2 is SASEGT. This CDR3 has 13 amino acids.